The entry that follows covers one TCR beta chain sequence. Its antigen is not known. The data were obtained in a study of cytomegalovirus exposure and HLA in healthy donors. General study results and limits: CMV serostatus was the only recorded immune exposure for donors. The authors later found most CMV-associated TCR beta chains appeared HLA-restricted. Later genetic work tied a missense DCLRE1C variant to beta-chain V and J trimming.

Both 60 Vbeta primers and 13 Jbeta primers went into the PCR. The data were produced by immunoSEQ multiplex PCR, yet TCRdb's version contains in-frame clones alone and is incomplete. The repertoire has 110,000 or so clones, 76% of them found once; the top ten carry roughly 8.2%. V dropped 6 bases and J dropped 4; count of bases not matched to a gene: 3. Germline V CDR1 and CDR2: MNHEY, SMNVEV (reference sequence). The CDR3 has 13 residues. The source material was PBMCs. V usage is TRBV27 and J usage is TRBJ2-5; 9 bases map to TRBD1. The sequence was obtained from a man aged 35 to 55 in good health and CMV-seropositive. The CDR3: CASRTGGGETQYF. In DNA form, the CDR3 reads TGTGCCAGCAGAACAGGGGGCGGAGAGACCCAGTACTTC.